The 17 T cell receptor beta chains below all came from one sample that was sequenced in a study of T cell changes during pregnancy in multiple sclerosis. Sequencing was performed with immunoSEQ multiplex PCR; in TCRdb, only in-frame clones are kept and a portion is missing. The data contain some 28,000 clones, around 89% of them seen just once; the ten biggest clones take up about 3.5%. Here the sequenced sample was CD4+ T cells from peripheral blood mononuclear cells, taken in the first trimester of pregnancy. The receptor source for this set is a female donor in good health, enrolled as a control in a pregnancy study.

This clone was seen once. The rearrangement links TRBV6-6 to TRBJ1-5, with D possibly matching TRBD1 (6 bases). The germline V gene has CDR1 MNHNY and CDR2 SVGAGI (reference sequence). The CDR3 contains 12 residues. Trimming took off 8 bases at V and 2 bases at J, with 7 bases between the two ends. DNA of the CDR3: TGTGCCAGCGGGGGCGGCAATCAGCCCCAGCATTTT. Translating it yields CASGGGNQPQHF.

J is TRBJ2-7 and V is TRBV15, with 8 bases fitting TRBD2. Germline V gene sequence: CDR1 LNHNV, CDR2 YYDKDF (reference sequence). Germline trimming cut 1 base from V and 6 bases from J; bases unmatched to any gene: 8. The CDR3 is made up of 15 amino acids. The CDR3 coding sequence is TGTGCCACCAGCAGAGGCGGGACGGGGGGGCGCGAGCAGTACTTC. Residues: CATSRGGTGGREQYF.

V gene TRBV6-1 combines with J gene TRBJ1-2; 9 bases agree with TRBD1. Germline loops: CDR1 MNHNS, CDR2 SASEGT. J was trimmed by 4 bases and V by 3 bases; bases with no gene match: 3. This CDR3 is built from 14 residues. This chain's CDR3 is CASSEGTGTYGYTF. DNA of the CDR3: TGTGCCAGCAGTGAGGGGACAGGGACCTATGGCTACACCTTC.

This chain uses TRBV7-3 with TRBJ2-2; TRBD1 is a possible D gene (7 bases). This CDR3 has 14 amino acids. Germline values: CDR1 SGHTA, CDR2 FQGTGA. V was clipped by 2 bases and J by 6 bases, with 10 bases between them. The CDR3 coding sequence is TGTGCCAGCAGCTTACAGGGGGAGGCCGGGGAGCTGTTTTTT. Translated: CASSLQGEAGELFF.

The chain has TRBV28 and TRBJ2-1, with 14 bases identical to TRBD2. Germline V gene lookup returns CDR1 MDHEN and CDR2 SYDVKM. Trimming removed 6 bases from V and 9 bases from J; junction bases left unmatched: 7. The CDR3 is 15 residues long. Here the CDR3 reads CASRLGLAGGGEQFF. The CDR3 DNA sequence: TGTGCCAGCAGACTCGGACTAGCGGGAGGCGGTGAGCAGTTCTTC.

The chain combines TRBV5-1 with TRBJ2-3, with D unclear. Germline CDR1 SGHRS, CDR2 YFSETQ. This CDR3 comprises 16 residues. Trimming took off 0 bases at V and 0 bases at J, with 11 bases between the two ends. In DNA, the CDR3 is TGCGCCAGCAGCTTGGCTGTCGGAGCTAGCACAGATACGCAGTATTTT. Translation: CASSLAVGASTDTQYF.

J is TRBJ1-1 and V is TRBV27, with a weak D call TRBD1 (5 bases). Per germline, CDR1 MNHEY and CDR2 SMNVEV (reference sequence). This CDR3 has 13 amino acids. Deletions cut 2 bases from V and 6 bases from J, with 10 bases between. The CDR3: CASSLSGTAEAFF. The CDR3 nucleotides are TGTGCCAGCAGTTTAAGCGGGACGGCTGAAGCTTTCTTT.

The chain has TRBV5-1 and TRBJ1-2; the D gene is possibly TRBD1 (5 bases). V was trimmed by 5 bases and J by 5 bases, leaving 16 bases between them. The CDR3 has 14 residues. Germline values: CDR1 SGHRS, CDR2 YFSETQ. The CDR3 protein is CASRRGTQIYGYTF. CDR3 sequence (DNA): TGCGCCAGCAGACGCGGGACCCAGATTTATGGCTACACCTTC. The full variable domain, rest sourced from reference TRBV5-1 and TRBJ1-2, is KAGVTQTPRYLIKTRGQQVTLSCSPISGHRSVSWYQQTPGQGLQFLFEYFSETQRNKGNFPGRFSGRQFSNSRSEMNVSTLELGDSALYLCASRRGTQIYGYTFGSGTRLTVV.

The CDR3 sequence: CASSLNRGTYEQYF. The CDR3 coding sequence is TGTGCCAGCAGTTTAAACAGGGGAACCTACGAGCAGTACTTC. The V and J genes are TRBV28 and TRBJ2-7, with 7 bases identical to TRBD1. Germline V gene data show CDR1 as MDHEN and CDR2 as SYDVKM. Trimming removed 2 bases from V and 2 bases from J; junction bases left unmatched: 3. This CDR3 comprises 14 residues. The full variable domain, in which reference TRBV28 and TRBJ2-7 provide the parts outside the CDR3, is DVKVTQSSRYLVKRTGEKVFLECVQDMDHENMFWYRQDPGLGLRLIYFSYDVKMKEKGDIPEGYSVSREKKERFSLILESASTNQTSMYLCASSLNRGTYEQYFGPGTRLTVT.

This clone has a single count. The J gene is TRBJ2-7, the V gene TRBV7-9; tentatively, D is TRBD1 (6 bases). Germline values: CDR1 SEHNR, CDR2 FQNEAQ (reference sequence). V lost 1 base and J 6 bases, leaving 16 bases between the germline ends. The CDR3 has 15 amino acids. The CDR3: CASSLGTGIPSEQYF. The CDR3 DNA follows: TGTGCCAGCAGCTTAGGTACAGGGATCCCATCCGAGCAGTACTTC.

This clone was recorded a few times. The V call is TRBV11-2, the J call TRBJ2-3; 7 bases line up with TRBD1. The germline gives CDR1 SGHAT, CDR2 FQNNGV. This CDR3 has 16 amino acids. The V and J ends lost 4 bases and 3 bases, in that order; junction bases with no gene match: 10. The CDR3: CASSSRRDSVTDTQYF. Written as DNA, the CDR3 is TGTGCCAGCAGCTCTCGCCGGGACAGTGTAACAGATACGCAGTATTTT.

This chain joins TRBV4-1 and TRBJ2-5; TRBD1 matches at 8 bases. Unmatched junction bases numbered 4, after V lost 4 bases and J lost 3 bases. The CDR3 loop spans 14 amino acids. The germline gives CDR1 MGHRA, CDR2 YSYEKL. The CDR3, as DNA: TGCGCCAGCAGCCCCGGACAGGGAAAAGAGACCCAGTACTTC. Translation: CASSPGQGKETQYF.

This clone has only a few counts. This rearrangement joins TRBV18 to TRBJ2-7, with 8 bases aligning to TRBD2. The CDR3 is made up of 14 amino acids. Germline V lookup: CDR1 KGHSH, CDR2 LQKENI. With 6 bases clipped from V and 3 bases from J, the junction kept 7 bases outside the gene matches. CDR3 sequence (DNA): TGTGCCAGCTCGCCCGGGACTAGGAGCTACGAGCAGTACTTC. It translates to CASSPGTRSYEQYF. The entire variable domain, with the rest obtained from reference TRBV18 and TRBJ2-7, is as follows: NAGVMQNPRHLVRRRGQEARLRCSPMKGHSHVYWYRQLPEEGLKFMVYLQKENIIDESGMPKERFSAEFPKEGPSILRIQQVVRGDSAAYFCASSPGTRSYEQYFGPGTRLTVT.

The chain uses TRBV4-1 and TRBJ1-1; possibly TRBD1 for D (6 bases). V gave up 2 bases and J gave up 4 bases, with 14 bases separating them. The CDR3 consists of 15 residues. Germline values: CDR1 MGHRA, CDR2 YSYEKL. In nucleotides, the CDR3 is TGCGCCAGCAGCCAACTTCAGGGAGGGGGCACTGAAGCTTTCTTT. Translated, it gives CASSQLQGGGTEAFF.

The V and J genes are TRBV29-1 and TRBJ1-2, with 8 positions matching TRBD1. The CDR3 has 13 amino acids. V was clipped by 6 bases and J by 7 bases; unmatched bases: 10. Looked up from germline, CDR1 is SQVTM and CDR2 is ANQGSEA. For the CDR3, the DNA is TGCAGCGTCCTGGACAGGGCTATGTCTGGCTACACCTTC. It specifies CSVLDRAMSGYTF. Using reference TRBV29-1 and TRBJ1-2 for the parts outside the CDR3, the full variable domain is SAVISQKPSRDICQRGTSLTIQCQVDSQVTMMFWYRQQPGQSLTLIATANQGSEATYESGFVIDKFPISRPNLTFSTLTVSNMSPEDSSIYLCSVLDRAMSGYTFGSGTRLTVV.

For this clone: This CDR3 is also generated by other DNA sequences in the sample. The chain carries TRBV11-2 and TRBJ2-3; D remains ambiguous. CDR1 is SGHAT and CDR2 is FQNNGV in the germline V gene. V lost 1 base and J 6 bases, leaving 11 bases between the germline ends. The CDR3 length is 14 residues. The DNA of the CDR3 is TGTGCCAGCAGCTTAGGGCCGGGTGGGGATACGCAGTATTTT. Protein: CASSLGPGGDTQYF.

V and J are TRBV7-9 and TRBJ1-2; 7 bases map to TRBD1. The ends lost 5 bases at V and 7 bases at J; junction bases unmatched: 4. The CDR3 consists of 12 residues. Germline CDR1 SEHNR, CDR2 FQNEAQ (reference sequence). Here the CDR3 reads CASSQGGSGYTF. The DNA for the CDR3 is TGTGCCAGCAGCCAGGGGGGTAGTGGCTACACCTTC.